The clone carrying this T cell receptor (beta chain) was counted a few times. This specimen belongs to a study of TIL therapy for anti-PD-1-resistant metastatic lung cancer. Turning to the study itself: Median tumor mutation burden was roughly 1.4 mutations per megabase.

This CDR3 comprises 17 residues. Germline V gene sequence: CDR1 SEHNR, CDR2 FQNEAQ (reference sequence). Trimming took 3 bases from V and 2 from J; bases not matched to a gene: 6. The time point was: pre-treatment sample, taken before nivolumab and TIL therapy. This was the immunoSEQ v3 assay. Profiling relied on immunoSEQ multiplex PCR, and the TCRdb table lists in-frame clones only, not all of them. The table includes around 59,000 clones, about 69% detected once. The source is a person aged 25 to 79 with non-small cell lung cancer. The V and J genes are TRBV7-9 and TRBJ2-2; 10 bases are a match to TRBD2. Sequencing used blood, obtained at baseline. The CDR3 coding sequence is TGTGCCAGCAGCTTCCCCAGCGGGAGGGCCAACACCGGGGAGCTGTTTTTT. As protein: CASSFPSGRANTGELFF.